The present T cell receptor beta chain was sequenced within a study of T-cell reconstitution after alpha-beta-depleted transplantation in children (dated by TCRdb to about 2016). Background for the entire study: T-cell immune reconstitution after TCRalphabeta/CD19-depleted allogeneic hematopoietic cell transplantation in children was quantitatively tracked in the study by means of TCR repertoire profiling.

From a lookup of the germline V gene (reference sequence), CDR1 and CDR2 are LGHDT and YNNKEL. The CDR3 runs 12 residues from the cysteine to the phenylalanine. Only CDR3 DNA remains: 36 bases, in frame from the first base. V and J are truncated by 4 bases and 6 bases respectively, leaving an intervening sequence of 9 bases. The method was PCR. Sequenced using an Illumina HiSeq 2500. To normalize quantification of the TCRbeta repertoire, the TCR libraries were built with molecular barcoding that relied on unique molecular identifiers. TCRdb applied fastp at Q25 and MiXCR to the public reads, then kept only in-frame beta chains. Under each unique CDR3 protein, matching rows form one entry showing the most common genes and DNA. The sample records about 610,000 distinct CDR3 sequences, 8% to 11% of which are singletons. Around 4% of the sample is taken by the ten largest. Comments on this clonotype: Its binding antigen is unknown. Base-call qualities are not available, and no considerably larger clone is one nucleotide away.

This sequence originates from a human donor who donated a stem cell graft to a child with acute myeloid leukemia. Sequenced material: PBMCs from the stem cell graft donor, taken from the stem cell graft. The rearrangement joined TRBV3-1 to TRBJ1-2, with a tentative D gene TRBD1 over 5 matching bases. The CDR3 is CASSRRVDGYTF. Read as DNA, the sequence is TGTGCCAGCAGCCGCAGGGTCGATGGCTACACCTTC.